Presented here are 23 T cell receptor beta chains from one specimen sequenced in a study of T cells after yellow fever vaccination. TCRdb re-derived calls from the 5' RACE reads in MiXCR, one entry per CDR3 protein. Of 250,000 to 350,000 distinct CDR3 sequences listed, approximately 4.3% are singletons. The source was PBMCs, collected 15 days after the yellow fever booster vaccination. The receptors shown here come from a man younger than 35 who received the YFV17D yellow fever vaccine.

The chain links TRBV12-3 or TRBV12-4 to TRBJ2-2; D unclear. Trimming left V 3 bases short and J 2 bases short, with 10 bases between. The CDR3 has 15 amino acids. CDR3 in DNA: TGTGCCAGCAGTTTCTTTTCGGGTAACACCGGGGAGCTGTTTTTT. Translated: CASSFFSGNTGELFF.

In its sample, this clonotype was seen a few times. The chain uses TRBV14 and TRBJ1-5; D uncertain. The V gene's germline CDR1 is SGHDN and CDR2 FVKESK. V dropped 0 bases and J dropped 7 bases, with 7 bases sitting between them. This CDR3 contains 13 residues. As DNA, the CDR3 is TGTGCCAGCAGCCAAGATTACGGACAGCCCCAGCATTTT. Its protein is CASSQDYGQPQHF.

This clonotype was found many times. A junction end diverges from the germline sequence, so it may reflect a read error. V gene TRBV7-8 combines with J gene TRBJ2-3; 10 bases agree with TRBD2. The CDR3 covers 15 residues. CDR1 is SGHVS and CDR2 is FQNEAQ in the germline V gene. CDR3 bases: TGTGCCAGCAGCGTAGCGGGGGGATACACAGATACGCAGTATTTT. It encodes CASSVAGGYTDTQYF.

This clonotype came up a few times. This chain links TRBV5-1 with TRBJ1-6, with a tentative D call TRBD1 (6 bases). The V gene lost 4 bases and the J gene lost 15 bases, with 23 bases spanning the gap. Germline CDR1 SGHRS, CDR2 YFSETQ. This CDR3 has 15 residues. In DNA, the CDR3 is TGCGCCAGCAGCCCCGGGACAACCCTCCGGATGGGCCTCCACTTT. It translates to CASSPGTTLRMGLHF.

About this clonotype: This may stem from a read error, because a much larger clone lies one nucleotide away. This chain joins TRBV7-2 and TRBJ1-4; weak D call: TRBD1 (5 bases). The CDR3 contains 17 residues. The germline V gene has CDR1 SGHTA and CDR2 FQGNSA. CDR3 residues: CAGSLQPGPSGVEKLFF. As DNA, the CDR3 is TGTGCCGGCAGCTTACAACCGGGACCGAGCGGGGTTGAAAAACTGTTTTTT.

This clonotype was counted many times. V and J are TRBV5-1 and TRBJ2-3; TRBD2 matches at 15 bases. The length of the CDR3 is 16 residues. The V and J ends lost 5 bases and 7 bases, in that order; junction bases with no gene match: 8. Germline CDR1 is SGHRS and CDR2 is YFSETQ. CDR3 region: CASREGTSGGQNTQYF. The CDR3 nucleotides are TGCGCCAGCAGGGAAGGGACTAGCGGGGGGCAAAATACGCAGTATTTT.

This clonotype was detected ten times or more. The CDR3 loop is CSARGLAGSSYEQYF. The CDR3 DNA reads TGCAGTGCTCGAGGACTAGCGGGGAGCTCCTACGAGCAGTACTTC. The chain has TRBV20-1 and TRBJ2-7; 12 bases fit TRBD2. CDR1 is DFQATT, CDR2 SNEGSKA, per germline (reference sequence). The trim removed 5 bases at V and 0 bases at J, leaving 5 bases unmatched. This CDR3 contains 15 residues.

This clonotype was seen repeatedly, ten times or more. V usage is TRBV20-1 and J usage is TRBJ2-3; D unclear. The V end was cut by 3 bases, the J end by 2 bases, with 6 bases between. The CDR3 is 12 amino acids. CDR1 is DFQATT and CDR2 is SNEGSKA in the germline V gene (reference sequence). CDR3 protein: CSARGNTDTQYF. The CDR3 DNA reads TGCAGTGCTAGGGGGAACACAGATACGCAGTATTTT.

This clonotype turned up a few times. The J gene is TRBJ2-1, the V gene TRBV20-1; D is possibly TRBD2 (6 bases). Germline V gene sequence: CDR1 DFQATT, CDR2 SNEGSKA (reference sequence). The ends were cut back, 1 base at V and 4 bases at J, with 11 bases in the middle. The CDR3 has 14 amino acids. The CDR3 sequence is CSARGRGLYNEQFF. For the CDR3, the DNA is TGCAGTGCTAGAGGGCGGGGCCTTTACAATGAGCAGTTCTTC.

In this sample, this clonotype turned up many times. V is TRBV5-1 and J is TRBJ2-7; D remains ambiguous. The CDR3 has 15 residues. V lost 2 bases, J lost 3 bases, and 15 bases lay in between. Germline V CDR1 and CDR2: SGHRS, YFSETQ. The CDR3 is CASSFISDANYEQYV. In DNA form, the CDR3 reads TGCGCCAGCAGCTTTATTTCCGATGCCAACTACGAGCAGTACGTC.

This clonotype was detected many times. J is TRBJ2-2 and V is TRBV5-1; 9 bases are a match to TRBD1. The germline V gene encodes CDR1 SGHRS and CDR2 YFSETQ. Trimming at V came to 7 bases and at J to 6 bases, leaving 16 bases not matched to a gene. This CDR3 spans 17 amino acids. The CDR3 is CASYRTSGTGSAGELFF. The CDR3 DNA sequence: TGCGCCAGCTATCGAACATCCGGGACAGGGAGTGCCGGGGAGCTGTTTTTT.

This clonotype was counted a few times. The chain couples TRBV7-2 to TRBJ2-5; D call uncertain. There are 14 residues in the CDR3. From germline, CDR1 is SGHTA and CDR2 FQGNSA. The V end was cut by 5 bases, the J end by 4 bases, with 14 bases between. The CDR3 reads CASSPTPSLETQYF. The CDR3 region has the DNA TGTGCCAGCAGCCCGACTCCATCATTAGAGACCCAGTACTTC.

This clonotype occurred many times. The V call is TRBV4-2, the J call TRBJ2-5; the match to TRBD2 covers 10 bases. The CDR3 contains 18 residues. Per germline, CDR1 LGHNA and CDR2 YNFKEQ. V gave up 1 base and J gave up 4 bases; unmatched junction bases: 12. CDR3 amino acids: CASSQGTSGAGYAETQYF. DNA of the CDR3: TGTGCCAGCAGCCAAGGAACTAGCGGGGCTGGGTACGCAGAGACCCAGTACTTC.

This clonotype appeared many times. The gene calls are TRBV5-1 and TRBJ2-1; tentatively, D is TRBD1 or TRBD2 (6 bases each). The V end lost 2 bases, the J end lost 4 bases, and 13 bases lay between the germline ends. From germline, CDR1 is SGHRS and CDR2 YFSETQ. The CDR3 covers 15 residues. CDR3 in amino acids: CASSFRGGSYNEQFF. The CDR3, as DNA: TGCGCCAGCAGCTTTAGAGGGGGGAGTTACAATGAGCAGTTCTTC.

This clonotype was observed many times. The chain employs TRBV27 and TRBJ1-1, with D perhaps matching TRBD1 (6 bases). The germline V gene has CDR1 MNHEY and CDR2 SMNVEV (reference sequence). The length of the CDR3 is 13 residues. V was cut by 3 bases and J by 3 bases, with 8 bases left in between. The CDR3 here is CASSFTGYTEAFF. CDR3 coding DNA: TGTGCCAGCAGTTTCACAGGGTACACTGAAGCTTTCTTT.

This clonotype was seen ten or more times. The chain recombines TRBV12-3 or TRBV12-4 with TRBJ2-3; D perhaps matches TRBD1 (6 bases). Trimming left V 4 bases short and J 4 bases short, with 15 bases between. The CDR3 is 15 amino acids. In nucleotides, the CDR3 is TGTGCCAGCAGTTCTAGCAGGGGTGAGGCAGATACGCAGTATTTT. Residues: CASSSSRGEADTQYF.

This clonotype was counted many times. One end of the junction fails to match germline, which may point to a read error. The genes are TRBV7-9 and TRBJ1-1, with 7 nucleotides matching TRBD1. Looked up from germline, CDR1 is SEHNR and CDR2 is FQNEAQ (reference sequence). CDR3 size: 13 residues. CDR3 coding DNA: TGCGCCAGCAGCCCGCAGGGGGGCACTGAAGCTTTCTTT. This translates into CASSPQGGTEAFF. The entire variable domain, with the rest obtained from reference TRBV7-9 and TRBJ1-1, is as follows: DTGVSQNPRHKITKRGQNVTFRCDPISEHNRLYWYRQTLGQGPEFLTYFQNEAQLEKSRLLSDRFSAERPKGSFSTLEIQRTEQGDSAMYLCASSPQGGTEAFFGQGTRLTVV.

In this sample, this clonotype turned up many times. The chain carries TRBV12-3 or TRBV12-4 and TRBJ2-5; D tentatively fits TRBD1 or TRBD2 (5 bases each). The CDR3 consists of 15 residues. Trimming pared 7 bases from V and 5 bases from J, leaving 20 bases between. CDR3 residues: CASTRRGLADETQYF. The CDR3 DNA sequence: TGTGCCAGCACTAGAAGGGGCCTAGCCGACGAGACCCAGTACTTC.

In its sample, this clonotype was seen a few times. V is TRBV5-1 and J is TRBJ1-2, with D perhaps matching TRBD1 (5 bases). V gave up 0 bases and J gave up 7 bases, with 16 bases separating them. The CDR3 totals 15 residues. Germline V gene sequence: CDR1 SGHRS, CDR2 YFSETQ. CDR3 loop: CASSLEGRSGGGYTF. The CDR3 nucleotides read TGCGCCAGCAGCTTGGAGGGAAGAAGCGGGGGTGGCTACACCTTC.

This clonotype has at least ten counts. V usage is TRBV20-1 and J usage is TRBJ2-7; D not certain. V was trimmed by 6 bases and J by 1 base, leaving 19 bases between them. Germline assignment: CDR1 DFQATT and CDR2 SNEGSKA (reference sequence). CDR3 length: 15 amino acids. CDR3 DNA sequence: TGCAGTGCCCATGGCCCGAAATCGCAATCCTACGAGCAGTACTTC. Translation: CSAHGPKSQSYEQYF.

V usage is TRBV4-2 and J usage is TRBJ2-3; 7 nucleotides agree with TRBD2. The ends lost 4 bases at V and 1 base at J; junction bases unmatched: 8. The CDR3 totals 16 residues. Per the germline V gene, CDR1 is LGHNA and CDR2 is YNFKEQ. The CDR3 DNA is TGTGCCAGCAGCCTCCCCATTGGGGGGGGCACAGATACGCAGTATTTT. Translated: CASSLPIGGGTDTQYF.

This chain links TRBV3-1 with TRBJ1-2; no clear D. Per the germline V gene, CDR1 is LGHDT and CDR2 is YNNKEL (reference sequence). The CDR3 contains 12 residues. Trimming left V 1 base short and J 6 bases short, with 6 bases between. In DNA form, the CDR3 reads TGTGCCAGCAGCCAAGGTCCGCATGGCTACACCTTC. Translated, it gives CASSQGPHGYTF.

This clonotype has more than one count but fewer than ten. The chain joins TRBV7-9 to TRBJ2-5; 15 nucleotides align to TRBD2. Unmatched junction bases numbered 8, after V lost 10 bases and J lost 5 bases. CDR3 size: 15 residues. CDR1 is SEHNR and CDR2 is FQNEAQ in the germline V gene (reference sequence). The chain's CDR3 is CATGLAGGPRETQYF. CDR3 nucleotide sequence: TGTGCCACCGGACTAGCGGGGGGGCCGAGGGAGACCCAGTACTTC.